This T cell receptor (beta chain) derives from a study of blood T cell repertoires in COVID-19. About the study: Italy, Spain and the United States were the sources of the convalescent and acute COVID-19 samples. The cDNA or gDNA used as material had been derived from T cells, B-cell-depleted T cells, or PBMCs.

Authors' analysis steps: Amplification with reference gene primers provided the estimates of nucleated cell counts. Some clones are missing from TCRdb's copy, which holds only in-frame ones; the method was immunoSEQ multiplex PCR. V, J and clone size are those of that table, while D and trimming were read from the DNA. This sample has about 73,000 clones, with roughly 83% found just once. The specimen sequenced was peripheral blood. This sequence originates from a woman in her fifties or sixties with acute or convalescent COVID-19.

CDR3 sequence (DNA): TGTGCCAGCAGCTTGGAGGGGCTTGCAGATACGCAGTATTTT. Amino acids: CASSLEGLADTQYF. This rearrangement joins TRBV5-6 to TRBJ2-3, with a tentative D call TRBD1 (5 bases). The V end lost 0 bases, the J end lost 4 bases, and 9 bases lay between the germline ends. The CDR3 loop spans 14 amino acids. Germline lookup yields CDR1 SGHDT and CDR2 YYEEEE.